This T cell receptor beta chain was retrieved from a study of T cells in Graves' hyperthyroidism and ophthalmopathy. This clonotype was seen ten or more times. TCR beta CDR3 sequences were amplified from RNA transcripts. An initial round of RT-PCR targeting the TCR CDR3 relied on the HTBI primer set. MiXCR was run by TCRdb on the multiplex PCR reads, yielding one entry per CDR3 protein. The profile shows about 270,000 distinct CDR3 sequences, about 16% of them singletons. The sequenced sample consisted of blood. The source of this sequence is a woman aged 45-65 years with Graves' hyperthyroidism that later progressed to Graves' ophthalmopathy.

CDR3 amino acids: CASRPGQLNTIYF. CDR3 nucleotides: TGTGCCAGCAGGCCGGGACAGCTAAACACCATATATTTT. The chain couples TRBV28 to TRBJ1-3; 7 bases are a match to TRBD1. Germline-derived CDR1 and CDR2 are MDHEN and SYDVKM. Losses at the gene ends were 6 bases for V and 6 bases for J; bases not matched to a gene: 5. The length of the CDR3 is 13 residues.